The 10 T cell receptor beta chains below come from one sample, sequenced in a study of OX40 agonist ivuxolimab in advanced cancers. Assay: immunoSEQ multiplex PCR; the TCRdb copy retains only in-frame clones and omits some. The sample includes under 75,000 clones, less than 90% of them seen just once. This specimen consisted of CD4+ or CD8+ T cells sorted from blood, obtained in a trial of the OX40 agonist ivuxolimab. The receptor set was obtained from an adult with an advanced solid tumor such as melanoma, head and neck, liver or kidney cancer.

This rearrangement joins TRBV10-3 to TRBJ2-5; tentatively, D is TRBD1 (6 bases). Trimming removed 8 bases at V and 2 bases at J, with 12 bases between. Germline V gene sequence: CDR1 ENHRY, CDR2 SYGVKD. This CDR3 is built from 13 residues. CDR3 amino acids: CAIRRGFQETQYF. The CDR3 DNA sequence: TGTGCCATCCGTAGGGGGTTTCAAGAGACCCAGTACTTC.

V gene TRBV29-1 combines with J gene TRBJ1-2; 7 bases match TRBD1. The germline CDR1 and CDR2 sequences are SQVTM and ANQGSEA. V was pared by 8 bases and J by 11 bases, with 5 bases of the junction left unmatched. The CDR3 has 9 residues. CDR3 nucleotides: TGCAGCATTTTACAGGGGTACACCTTC. Translated, it gives CSILQGYTF.

The chain links TRBV11-2 to TRBJ2-6, with D tentatively TRBD2 (6 bases). V was shortened by 5 bases and J by 2 bases, with 16 bases between the two germline ends. Germline V CDR1 and CDR2: SGHAT, FQNNGV. CDR3 size: 17 residues. The CDR3 protein is CASSPRPGGAGANVLTF. The CDR3 DNA sequence: TGTGCCAGCAGCCCAAGGCCGGGCGGGGCTGGGGCCAACGTCCTGACTTTC.

This chain uses TRBV2 with TRBJ1-1; D is perhaps TRBD1 (5 bases). Germline lookup yields CDR1 SNHLY and CDR2 FYNNEI. V shed 7 bases and J shed 11 bases, with 17 bases lying between them. This CDR3 region has 12 residues. In nucleotides, the CDR3 is TGTGCCAGCACTCGACAGTGGGGAGAGGCTTTCTTT. It specifies CASTRQWGEAFF.

This chain connects TRBV6-5 to TRBJ2-1; 8 bases align to TRBD2. Trimming at V came to 10 bases and at J to 7 bases, leaving 15 bases not matched to a gene. The germline CDR1 and CDR2 sequences are MNHEY and SVGAGI. The CDR3 covers 15 residues. The CDR3 sequence is CATRLLAEFDNEQFF. CDR3 DNA sequence: TGTGCCACCCGACTACTAGCGGAATTCGATAATGAGCAGTTCTTC.

The V call is TRBV30, the J call TRBJ2-5, with 8 bases that match TRBD2. Trimming at V came to 5 bases and at J to 2 bases, leaving 7 bases not matched to a gene. There are 14 residues in the CDR3. Per the germline V gene, CDR1 is GTSNPN and CDR2 is SVGIG (reference sequence). Written as DNA, the CDR3 is TGTGCCTGGGGGAGCGGGGGTATACAAGAGACCCAGTACTTC. It specifies CAWGSGGIQETQYF.

The chain combines TRBV6-6 with TRBJ2-1; possible D gene TRBD1, 6 bases. Germline values: CDR1 MNHNY, CDR2 SVGAGI (reference sequence). V was shortened by 2 bases and J by 15 bases, with 26 bases between the two germline ends. The CDR3 consists of 16 residues. Written as DNA, the CDR3 is TGTGCCAGCAGTTACAGAGAAGAGGTGATAGGGGGACGGGGGTTCTTC. This codes for CASSYREEVIGGRGFF.

The table lists this clone with a count of one. The rearrangement uses TRBV5-1 and TRBJ2-7; tentative D call: TRBD1 (6 bases). Germline V gives CDR1 SGHRS, CDR2 YFSETQ. The CDR3 length is 14 residues. V lost 6 bases and J lost 2, with 15 bases in between. The chain's CDR3 is CASKQGNAAYEQYF. CDR3 coding DNA: TGCGCCAGCAAACAGGGAAACGCGGCCTACGAGCAGTACTTC.

V gene TRBV4-3 combines with J gene TRBJ2-1; TRBD2 agrees at 9 bases. Germline V CDR1 and CDR2: LGHNA, YSLEER. The CDR3 is 16 amino acids. V shed 6 bases, J shed 3 bases, and the junction held 9 bases outside the gene matches. The CDR3 here is CASSPAAGGYYNEQFF. The CDR3 DNA follows: TGCGCCAGCAGTCCGGCGGCGGGGGGGTACTACAATGAGCAGTTCTTC.

V is TRBV2 and J is TRBJ1-1; 9 nucleotides agree with TRBD1. The CDR3 spans 13 residues. CDR1 SNHLY and CDR2 FYNNEI come from the germline V gene. Trimming removed 6 bases from V and 4 bases from J; junction bases left unmatched: 3. CDR3 loop: CASRTTGGTEAFF. The CDR3, as DNA: TGTGCCAGCAGAACGACAGGGGGCACTGAAGCTTTCTTT.